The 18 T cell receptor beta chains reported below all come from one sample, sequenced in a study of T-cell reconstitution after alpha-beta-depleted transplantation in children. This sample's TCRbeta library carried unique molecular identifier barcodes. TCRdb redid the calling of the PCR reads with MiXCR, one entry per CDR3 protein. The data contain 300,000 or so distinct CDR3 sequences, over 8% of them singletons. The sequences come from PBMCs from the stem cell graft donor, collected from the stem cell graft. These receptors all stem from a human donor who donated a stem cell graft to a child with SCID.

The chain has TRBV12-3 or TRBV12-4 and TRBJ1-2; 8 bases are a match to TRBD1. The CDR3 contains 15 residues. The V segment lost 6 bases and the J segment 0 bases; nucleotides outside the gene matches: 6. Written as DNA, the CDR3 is TGTGCCAGCAGATATCAGGGGGCTGCTAACTATGGCTACACCTTC. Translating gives CASRYQGAANYGYTF.

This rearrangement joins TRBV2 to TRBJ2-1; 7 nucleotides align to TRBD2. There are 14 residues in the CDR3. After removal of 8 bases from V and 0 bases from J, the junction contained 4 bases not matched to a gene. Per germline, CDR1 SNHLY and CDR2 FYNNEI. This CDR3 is CASGGGSSYNEQFF. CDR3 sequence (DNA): TGTGCCAGCGGGGGGGGGAGCTCCTACAATGAGCAGTTCTTC.

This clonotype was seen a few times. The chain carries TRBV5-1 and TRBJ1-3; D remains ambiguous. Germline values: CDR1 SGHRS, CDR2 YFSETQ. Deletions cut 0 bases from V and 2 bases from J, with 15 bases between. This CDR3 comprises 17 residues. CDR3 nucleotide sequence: TGCGCCAGCAGCTTGGGTAAAGTAATCAACCCTGGAAACACCATATATTTT. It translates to CASSLGKVINPGNTIYF.

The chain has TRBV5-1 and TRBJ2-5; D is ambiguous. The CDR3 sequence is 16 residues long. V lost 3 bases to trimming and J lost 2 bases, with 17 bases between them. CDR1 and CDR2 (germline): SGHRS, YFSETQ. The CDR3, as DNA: TGCGCCAGCAGCTCCACATGGTGGCAGAAACAAGAGACCCAGTACTTC. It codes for CASSSTWWQKQETQYF. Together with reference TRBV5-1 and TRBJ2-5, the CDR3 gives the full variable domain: KAGVTQTPRYLIKTRGQQVTLSCSPISGHRSVSWYQQTPGQGLQFLFEYFSETQRNKGNFPGRFSGRQFSNSRSEMNVSTLELGDSALYLCASSSTWWQKQETQYFGPGTRLLVL.

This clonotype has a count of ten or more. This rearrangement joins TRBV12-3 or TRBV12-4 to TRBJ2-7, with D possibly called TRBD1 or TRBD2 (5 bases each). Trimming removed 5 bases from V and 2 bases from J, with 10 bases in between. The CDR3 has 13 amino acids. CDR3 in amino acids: CASSPGPAYEQYF. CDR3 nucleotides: TGTGCCAGCAGTCCGGGACCGGCCTACGAGCAGTACTTC.

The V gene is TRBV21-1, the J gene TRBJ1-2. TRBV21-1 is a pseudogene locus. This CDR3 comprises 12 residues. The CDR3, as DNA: TGTGCCAGCAGCCAGGTCTTCCATGGCTACACCTTC. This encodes CASSQVFHGYTF.

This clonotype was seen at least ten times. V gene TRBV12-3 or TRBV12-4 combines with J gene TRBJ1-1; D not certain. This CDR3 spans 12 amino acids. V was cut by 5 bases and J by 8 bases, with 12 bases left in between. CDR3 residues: CASSPQGLEAFF. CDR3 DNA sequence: TGTGCCAGCAGTCCCCAAGGGCTCGAAGCTTTCTTT.

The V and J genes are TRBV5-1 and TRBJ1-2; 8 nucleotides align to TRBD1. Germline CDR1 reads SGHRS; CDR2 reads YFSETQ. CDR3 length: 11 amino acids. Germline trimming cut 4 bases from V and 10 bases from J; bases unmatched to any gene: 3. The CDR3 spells CASSQTGDYTF. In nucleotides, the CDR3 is TGCGCCAGCAGCCAGACAGGGGACTACACCTTC.

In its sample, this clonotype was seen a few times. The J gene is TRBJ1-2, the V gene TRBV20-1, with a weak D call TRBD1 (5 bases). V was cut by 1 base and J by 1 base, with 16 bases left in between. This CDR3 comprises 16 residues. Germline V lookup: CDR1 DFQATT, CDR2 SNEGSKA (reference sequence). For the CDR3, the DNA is TGCAGTGCTAGAGGGGGCTCATTTCGGGGTAACTATGGCTACACCTTC. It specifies CSARGGSFRGNYGYTF.

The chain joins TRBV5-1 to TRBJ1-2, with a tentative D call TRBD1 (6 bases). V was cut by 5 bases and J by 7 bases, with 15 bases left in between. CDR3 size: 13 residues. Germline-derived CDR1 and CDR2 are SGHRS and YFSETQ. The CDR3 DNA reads TGCGCCAGCAGTAAGGAGGGGGTTTCTGGCTACACCTTC. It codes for CASSKEGVSGYTF.

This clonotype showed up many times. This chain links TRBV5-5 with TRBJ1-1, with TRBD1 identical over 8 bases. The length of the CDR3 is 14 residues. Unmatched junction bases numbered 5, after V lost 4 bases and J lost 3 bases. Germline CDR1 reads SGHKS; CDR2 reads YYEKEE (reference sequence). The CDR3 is CASSRGQGDTEAFF. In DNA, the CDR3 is TGTGCCAGCAGCCGAGGACAGGGCGACACTGAAGCTTTCTTT.

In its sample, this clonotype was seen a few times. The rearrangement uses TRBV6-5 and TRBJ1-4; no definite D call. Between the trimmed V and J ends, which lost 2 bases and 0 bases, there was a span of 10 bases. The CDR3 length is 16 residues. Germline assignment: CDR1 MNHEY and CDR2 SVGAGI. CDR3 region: CASSYPQAATNEKLFF. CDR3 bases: TGTGCCAGCAGTTACCCACAAGCTGCAACTAATGAAAAACTGTTTTTT.

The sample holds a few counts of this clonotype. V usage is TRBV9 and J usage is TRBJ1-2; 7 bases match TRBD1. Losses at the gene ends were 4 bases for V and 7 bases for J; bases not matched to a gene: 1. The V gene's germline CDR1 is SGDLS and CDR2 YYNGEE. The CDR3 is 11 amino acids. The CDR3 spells CASSTGAGYTF. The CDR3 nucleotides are TGTGCCAGCAGCACAGGGGCTGGCTACACCTTC.

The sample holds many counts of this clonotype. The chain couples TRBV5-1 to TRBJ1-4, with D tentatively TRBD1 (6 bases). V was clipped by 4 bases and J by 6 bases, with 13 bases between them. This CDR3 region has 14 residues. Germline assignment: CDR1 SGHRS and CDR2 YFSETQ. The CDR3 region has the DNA TGCGCCAGCAGCATAACAGGGATGGATGAAAAACTGTTTTTT. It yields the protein CASSITGMDEKLFF.

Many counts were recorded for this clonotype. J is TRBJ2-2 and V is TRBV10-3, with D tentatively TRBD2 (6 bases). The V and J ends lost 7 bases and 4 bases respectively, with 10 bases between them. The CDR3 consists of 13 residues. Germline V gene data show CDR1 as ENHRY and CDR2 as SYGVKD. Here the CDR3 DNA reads TGTGCCATCAACCTGGGAGGCACCGGGGAGCTGTTTTTT. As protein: CAINLGGTGELFF.

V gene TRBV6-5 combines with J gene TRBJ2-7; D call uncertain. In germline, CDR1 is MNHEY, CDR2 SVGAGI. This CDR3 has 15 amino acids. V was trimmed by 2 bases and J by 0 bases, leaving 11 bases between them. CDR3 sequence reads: CASSYIPGLSYEQYF. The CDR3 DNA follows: TGTGCCAGCAGTTACATCCCAGGCCTCTCCTACGAGCAGTACTTC.

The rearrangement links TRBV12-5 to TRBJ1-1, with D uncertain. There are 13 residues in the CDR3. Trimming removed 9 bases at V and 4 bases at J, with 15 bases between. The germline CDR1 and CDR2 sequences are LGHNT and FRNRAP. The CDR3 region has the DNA TGTGCTAGCGCGGAGGGCGGTCCCACTGAAGCTTTCTTT. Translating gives CASAEGGPTEAFF.

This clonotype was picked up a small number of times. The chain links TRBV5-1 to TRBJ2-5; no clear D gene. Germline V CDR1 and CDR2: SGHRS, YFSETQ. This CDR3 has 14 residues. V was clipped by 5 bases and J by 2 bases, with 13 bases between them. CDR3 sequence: CASSAGEPQETQYF. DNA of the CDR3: TGCGCCAGCAGTGCAGGAGAACCGCAAGAGACCCAGTACTTC.